The 32 T cell receptor beta chains given below trace back to one sample, sequenced in a study of CD8+ T cells in alopecia areata. As the sequencing template, cDNA was produced by extracting RNA and reverse transcribing it. Produced via immunoSEQ multiplex PCR; TCRdb's table is partial and in-frame only. The sample has hundreds of thousands of clones, 67% seen once. The input for sequencing was CD4+ T cells sorted from blood, taken at week 0. The receptors originated from a human donor with alopecia areata.

V is TRBV4-3 and J is TRBJ1-5; D is unresolved. Trimming shortened V by 4 bases and J by 9 bases, and 10 bases separated the two germline ends. This CDR3 is built from 12 residues. CDR1 and CDR2 (germline): LGHNA, YSLEER. For the CDR3, the DNA is TGCGCCAGCAGCCTCAACACTGGGCCCCAGCATTTT. Protein sequence: CASSLNTGPQHF.

V and J are TRBV30 and TRBJ2-7, with 10 bases identical to TRBD1. The CDR3 is 14 residues long. V lost 6 bases to trimming and J lost 4 bases; unmatched junction nucleotides: 9. In germline, CDR1 is GTSNPN, CDR2 SVGIG (reference sequence). CDR3: CACTRQGARYEQYF. DNA of the CDR3: TGTGCCTGTACTAGACAGGGGGCGCGGTACGAGCAGTACTTC.

The V call is TRBV19, the J call TRBJ1-1; perhaps TRBD1 as D (6 bases). This CDR3 comprises 16 residues. The germline V gene has CDR1 LNHDA and CDR2 SQIVND (reference sequence). V was trimmed by 1 base and J by 3 bases, leaving 15 bases between them. The CDR3, as DNA: TGTGCCAGTAGTATAGTAGGGGGTAAGGCGTACACTGAAGCTTTCTTT. Its protein product is CASSIVGGKAYTEAFF.

The rearrangement joins TRBV27 to TRBJ2-7; 7 bases line up with TRBD1. V gave up 6 bases and J gave up 0 bases; unmatched junction bases: 11. The CDR3 runs 16 residues. Germline V gene data show CDR1 as MNHEY and CDR2 as SMNVEV (reference sequence). The CDR3 sequence: CASSYATGQSSYEQYF. DNA of the CDR3: TGTGCCAGCAGCTACGCCACGGGACAGAGCTCCTACGAGCAGTACTTC.

This clone has only a few counts. V gene TRBV18 combines with J gene TRBJ1-3; D is perhaps TRBD1 (6 bases). The CDR3 totals 14 residues. Looked up from germline, CDR1 is KGHSH and CDR2 is LQKENI. Trimming stripped 9 bases from V and 0 bases from J, with 12 bases between. The CDR3 is CASLRGGSGNTIYF. The CDR3 DNA is TGTGCCAGTCTCAGGGGTGGCTCTGGAAACACCATATATTTT.

V is TRBV30 and J is TRBJ2-5; possible D gene TRBD1, 6 bases. Deletions cut 0 bases from V and 3 bases from J, with 14 bases between. The CDR3 has 15 residues. Germline CDR1 and CDR2: GTSNPN and SVGIG (reference sequence). CDR3 DNA sequence: TGTGCCTGGAGTGTACCTGAGACAGGCGAAGAGACCCAGTACTTC. It is translated as CAWSVPETGEETQYF. Full variable domain (outside the CDR3, taken from reference TRBV30 and TRBJ2-5): SQTIHQWPATLVQPVGSPLSLECTVEGTSNPNLYWYRQAAGRGLQLLFYSVGIGQISSEVPQNLSASRPQDRQFILSSKKLLLSDSGFYLCAWSVPETGEETQYFGPGTRLLVL.

This clone turned up a few times. The chain joins TRBV4-1 to TRBJ2-2; unclear D gene. With 4 bases removed from V and 6 bases from J, the gap between germline ends came to 9 bases. Per the germline V gene, CDR1 is MGHRA and CDR2 is YSYEKL. This CDR3 spans 13 amino acids. The CDR3 region is CASSLQVPGELFF. CDR3 DNA: TGCGCCAGCAGCCTGCAGGTCCCCGGGGAGCTGTTTTTT.

This clone was seen a handful of times. The rearrangement joins TRBV5-1 to TRBJ1-3; maybe TRBD1 (5 bases). The CDR3 has 16 residues. Trimming took 4 bases from V and 0 from J, leaving 14 bases between them. The germline CDR1 and CDR2 sequences are SGHRS and YFSETQ. Here the CDR3 DNA reads TGCGCCAGCAGCAGGAGGGACGCCCGCTCTGGAAACACCATATATTTT. This translates into CASSRRDARSGNTIYF.

This clone was recorded a few times. V usage is TRBV10-3 and J usage is TRBJ2-5; D is perhaps TRBD2 (6 bases). The CDR3 consists of 14 residues. The V gene's germline CDR1 is ENHRY and CDR2 SYGVKD. The ends were cut back, 3 bases at V and 5 bases at J, with 13 bases in the middle. In DNA form, the CDR3 reads TGTGCCATCAGTGAAGGCGGGGTGTATGAGACCCAGTACTTC. It specifies CAISEGGVYETQYF.

The V gene is TRBV2, the J gene TRBJ2-7; D possibly uses TRBD1 or TRBD2 (5 bases each). The germline V and J ends were trimmed by 2 bases and 5 bases, with 10 bases remaining between them. There are 13 residues in the CDR3. Germline V CDR1 and CDR2: SNHLY, FYNNEI. The CDR3 region has the DNA TGTGCCAGCAGTGAACGAGGGACCCACGAGCAGTACTTC. The encoded protein is CASSERGTHEQYF.

V gene TRBV5-6 combines with J gene TRBJ1-2; 10 bases fit TRBD1. This CDR3 comprises 15 residues. CDR1 is SGHDT, CDR2 YYEEEE, per germline. V shed 4 bases and J 4 bases; nucleotides not matched to a gene: 7. The CDR3 bases are TGTGCCAGCAGCCAGACAGGGGGCGAAGTCTATGGCTACACCTTC. Encoded protein: CASSQTGGEVYGYTF.

V gene TRBV15 combines with J gene TRBJ2-5, with 7 bases lining up with TRBD1. V gave up 3 bases and J gave up 4 bases; unmatched junction bases: 5. The length of the CDR3 is 14 residues. The germline gives CDR1 LNHNV, CDR2 YYDKDF (reference sequence). The CDR3 region is CATSSGTVGETQYF. For the CDR3, the DNA is TGTGCCACCAGCAGTGGGACAGTGGGAGAGACCCAGTACTTC.

This clone appeared a few times. This chain joins TRBV19 and TRBJ1-6; D uncertain. CDR3 size: 13 residues. V was trimmed by 4 bases and J by 7 bases, leaving 8 bases between them. Germline V gene sequence: CDR1 LNHDA, CDR2 SQIVND (reference sequence). This CDR3 is CASSTLGNSPLHF. The CDR3 DNA reads TGTGCCAGTAGTACTCTAGGAAATTCACCCCTCCACTTT.

This clone was counted ten times or more. The chain uses TRBV7-8 and TRBJ2-7, with 10 bases aligning to TRBD2. The V segment lost 3 bases and the J segment 12 bases; nucleotides outside the gene matches: 20. This CDR3 is 17 amino acids long. The germline V gene has CDR1 SGHVS and CDR2 FQNEAQ. The CDR3 nucleotides are TGTGCCAGCAGCTTTAGCCTACGCTCCGGGACTAGCGCCATCAGGTACTTC. Its protein product is CASSFSLRSGTSAIRYF. The whole variable domain, remainder taken from reference TRBV7-8 and TRBJ2-7, is GAGVSQSPRYKVAKRGQDVALRCDPISGHVSLFWYQQALGQGPEFLTYFQNEAQLDKSGLPSDRFFAERPEGSVSTLKIQRTQQEDSAVYLCASSFSLRSGTSAIRYFGPGTRLTVT.

This clone has only one observation. J is TRBJ2-3 and V is TRBV12-5; D is possibly TRBD1 (6 bases). V lost 7 bases and J 4 bases, leaving 18 bases between the germline ends. Germline V gene sequence: CDR1 LGHNT, CDR2 FRNRAP. CDR3 size: 15 residues. In nucleotides, the CDR3 is TGTGCTAGTGACCCCCCTGGTGCAGGGGCAGATACGCAGTATTTT. Protein product: CASDPPGAGADTQYF. Drawing the rest from reference TRBV12-5 and TRBJ2-3, the complete variable domain is DARVTQTPRHKVTEMGQEVTMRCQPILGHNTVFWYRQTMMQGLELLAYFRNRAPLDDSGMPKDRFSAEMPDATLATLKIQPSEPRDSAVYFCASDPPGAGADTQYFGPGTRLTVL.

This clone showed up just a few times. CDR3 loop: CSVDAGHQETQYF. CDR3 DNA sequence: TGCAGCGTTGACGCAGGCCACCAAGAGACCCAGTACTTC. V is TRBV29-1 and J is TRBJ2-5; D call uncertain. This CDR3 comprises 13 residues. Germline V gene lookup returns CDR1 SQVTM and CDR2 ANQGSEA. The germline V and J ends were trimmed by 3 bases and 0 bases, with 8 bases remaining between them.

The chain couples TRBV29-1 to TRBJ2-7, with 7 bases fitting TRBD1. CDR1 and CDR2 (germline): SQVTM, ANQGSEA. With V trimmed by 6 bases and J by 4 bases, 9 bases remained unmatched. CDR3 length equals 13 residues. The CDR3 is CSVDSIQGYEQYF. The CDR3 region has the DNA TGCAGCGTGGACTCTATACAGGGGTACGAGCAGTACTTC.

This clone was seen only a few times. Its ends do not fully match the called genes, so a read error is possible. The chain recombines TRBV30 with TRBJ1-1, with 7 bases matching TRBD1. Germline V gene sequence: CDR1 GTSNPN, CDR2 SVGIG (reference sequence). This CDR3 spans 11 amino acids. CDR3 sequence: CAWSLSYGTEF. The CDR3 region has the DNA TGTGCCTGGAGCCTCTCATACGGGACAGAGTTT.

V usage is TRBV5-1 and J usage is TRBJ2-3; 7 bases map to TRBD1. The CDR3 spans 14 residues. The germline CDR1 and CDR2 sequences are SGHRS and YFSETQ. V shed 4 bases and J 5 bases; nucleotides not matched to a gene: 7. The CDR3 DNA sequence: TGCGCCAGCAGCACGACAGGGTCTGAAGATACGCAGTATTTT. Protein sequence: CASSTTGSEDTQYF.

The gene calls are TRBV5-1 and TRBJ2-7, with TRBD1 identical over 9 bases. V was clipped by 5 bases and J by 3 bases; unmatched bases: 3. CDR3 size: 13 residues. Germline V gives CDR1 SGHRS, CDR2 YFSETQ. CDR3 protein: CASRSGQGYEQYF. CDR3 nucleotides: TGCGCCAGCAGGTCGGGACAGGGCTACGAGCAGTACTTC.

This clone was found a few times. The sample carries other DNA sequences with the same CDR3. V and J are TRBV4-3 and TRBJ2-5; D is unclear. V lost 0 bases and J lost 5, with 7 bases in between. Germline V gene data show CDR1 as LGHNA and CDR2 as YSLEER. The CDR3 covers 13 residues. The CDR3 sequence is CASSQDTRETQYF. The CDR3 DNA is TGCGCCAGCAGCCAAGATACGCGGGAGACCCAGTACTTC.

This chain joins TRBV6-6 and TRBJ1-1, with a tentative D call TRBD1 (6 bases). The CDR3 consists of 15 residues. Germline values: CDR1 MNHNY, CDR2 SVGAGI (reference sequence). Trimming removed 4 bases from V and 5 bases from J, with 17 bases in between. The CDR3 protein is CASSSPTGMVTEAFF. As DNA, the CDR3 is TGTGCCAGCAGTTCACCGACAGGTATGGTGACTGAAGCTTTCTTT.

This chain joins TRBV7-2 and TRBJ2-6; no clear D gene. The CDR3 length is 16 residues. The germline CDR1 and CDR2 sequences are SGHTA and FQGNSA. Between the trimmed V and J ends, which lost 2 bases and 0 bases, there was a span of 8 bases. CDR3 bases: TGTGCCAGCAGCTTAAACATCCCCTCTGGGGCCAACGTCCTGACTTTC. It specifies CASSLNIPSGANVLTF.

The chain joins TRBV2 to TRBJ2-1; D is unresolved. This CDR3 comprises 15 residues. The V gene lost 8 bases and the J gene lost 0 bases, with 14 bases spanning the gap. CDR1 SNHLY and CDR2 FYNNEI come from the germline V gene. Here the CDR3 DNA reads TGTGCCAGCGAAACTAATCCTAGCTCCTACAATGAGCAGTTCTTC. This sequence encodes CASETNPSSYNEQFF.

The chain links TRBV4-3 to TRBJ2-5, with TRBD1 matching 7 bases. This CDR3 contains 15 residues. V was clipped by 1 base and J by 1 base; unmatched bases: 3. Germline CDR1 and CDR2: LGHNA and YSLEER. DNA of the CDR3: TGCGCCAGCAGCCAAGTGGGGACAGCCCAAGAGACCCAGTACTTC. This sequence encodes CASSQVGTAQETQYF.

The genes are TRBV7-3 and TRBJ2-1; TRBD2 aligns across 8 bases. Germline V CDR1 and CDR2: SGHTA, FQGTGA. This CDR3 has 14 residues. V lost 5 bases and J lost 6; bases outside the gene matches: 6. The CDR3 here is CASSPGLAANEQFF. The CDR3 bases are TGTGCCAGCAGCCCCGGACTAGCCGCCAATGAGCAGTTCTTC.

The table lists this clone with a few counts. This chain joins TRBV30 and TRBJ2-2; D may be TRBD1 (6 bases). V was shortened by 1 base and J by 6 bases, with 15 bases between the two germline ends. This CDR3 contains 15 residues. Germline lookup yields CDR1 GTSNPN and CDR2 SVGIG (reference sequence). CDR3 residues: CAWSAWGQGSGELFF. In DNA form, the CDR3 reads TGTGCCTGGAGTGCATGGGGGCAGGGGTCCGGGGAGCTGTTTTTT.

The genes are TRBV5-1 and TRBJ2-5; either TRBD1 or TRBD2 may fit D (5 bases each). The CDR3 spans 15 residues. Germline CDR1 SGHRS, CDR2 YFSETQ. V gave up 0 bases and J gave up 5 bases, with 14 bases separating them. The CDR3 loop reads CASSLDDSWGETQYF. The CDR3 DNA follows: TGCGCCAGCAGCTTGGACGACAGCTGGGGGGAGACCCAGTACTTC. Using reference TRBV5-1 and TRBJ2-5 for the parts outside the CDR3, the full variable domain is KAGVTQTPRYLIKTRGQQVTLSCSPISGHRSVSWYQQTPGQGLQFLFEYFSETQRNKGNFPGRFSGRQFSNSRSEMNVSTLELGDSALYLCASSLDDSWGETQYFGPGTRLLVL.

The chain has TRBV5-6 and TRBJ2-1, with D uncertain. CDR3 length equals 17 residues. V was pared by 1 base and J by 2 bases, with 16 bases between. CDR1 SGHDT and CDR2 YYEEEE come from the germline V gene. CDR3 sequence (DNA): TGTGCCAGCAGCTTGAGAGTAGACCCGGAACCCTACAATGAGCAGTTCTTC. Translating gives CASSLRVDPEPYNEQFF.

Written as DNA, the CDR3 is TGTGCCATCAGTGGGACTTACGGGGCCAACGTCCTGACTTTC. Translation gives CAISGTYGANVLTF. The rearrangement uses TRBV10-3 and TRBJ2-6; D perhaps matches TRBD2 (5 bases). Looked up from germline, CDR1 is ENHRY and CDR2 is SYGVKD. The CDR3 is 14 residues long. Trimming removed 4 bases from V and 4 bases from J, with 8 bases in between.

V and J are TRBV2 and TRBJ1-2, with D perhaps matching TRBD1 (6 bases). Trimming removed 1 base at V and 8 bases at J, with 14 bases between. Germline loops: CDR1 SNHLY, CDR2 FYNNEI. This CDR3 spans 14 amino acids. For the CDR3, the DNA is TGTGCCAGCAGTGAAGACAGGGTTGTAAGGGGCTACACCTTC. Protein sequence: CASSEDRVVRGYTF.

This chain uses TRBV19 with TRBJ1-1, with unresolved D. Trimming shortened V by 3 bases and J by 8 bases, and 19 bases separated the two germline ends. Germline CDR1 LNHDA, CDR2 SQIVND (reference sequence). CDR3 size: 15 residues. The CDR3 DNA sequence: TGTGCCAGTAGTATGACGCCCCGGGCCCAACCGGAAGCTTTCTTT. It encodes CASSMTPRAQPEAFF.